Each of the 25 T cell receptor beta chains below was sequenced from the same sample in a study of blood T cells in healthy people across ages. Together with a sample-barcoded 5' primer, a J-beta primer mix was included in a second PCR lasting about 6 to 11 cycles. TCRdb re-called the 5' RACE reads through MiXCR, storing one row per CDR3 protein. The sample includes about 1.6 million distinct CDR3 sequences, around 36% of them seen just once. Sequenced sample: blood. The receptors stem from a woman in her thirties in good health.

The rearrangement links TRBV7-9 to TRBJ2-3; 8 bases map to TRBD2. The CDR3 consists of 16 residues. Germline trimming cut 5 bases from V and 1 base from J; bases unmatched to any gene: 8. Germline V lookup: CDR1 SEHNR, CDR2 FQNEAQ (reference sequence). CDR3 sequence reads: CASSQPAGAGTDTQYF. In DNA form, the CDR3 reads TGTGCCAGCAGCCAACCAGCGGGAGCAGGCACAGATACGCAGTATTTT. The complete variable domain, with remaining parts taken from reference TRBV7-9 and TRBJ2-3, reads DTGVSQNPRHKITKRGQNVTFRCDPISEHNRLYWYRQTLGQGPEFLTYFQNEAQLEKSRLLSDRFSAERPKGSFSTLEIQRTEQGDSAMYLCASSQPAGAGTDTQYFGPGTRLTVL.

The rearrangement uses TRBV4-1 and TRBJ2-4; D is possibly TRBD1 or TRBD2 (5 bases each). Gene TRBJ2-7 matches the end of the DNA better, so the J call may be wrong. The CDR3 length is 14 residues. The germline CDR1 and CDR2 sequences are MGHRA and YSYEKL. CDR3 in DNA: TGCGCCAGCAGCCTTCATACCGAGGGGAACGAGCAGTACTTC. It specifies CASSLHTEGNEQYF.

The table lists this clonotype with a few counts. The chain links TRBV7-9 to TRBJ2-1; 8 bases align to TRBD2. Trimming took 5 bases from V and 8 from J; bases not matched to a gene: 14. CDR1 is SEHNR, CDR2 FQNEAQ, per germline (reference sequence). The CDR3 runs to 16 residues. The CDR3 region has the DNA TGTGCCAGCAGCCCTCGACTAGCGAAAGGGTTCGATGAGCAGTTCTTC. Amino acid sequence: CASSPRLAKGFDEQFF.

This clonotype was counted once. The CDR3 nucleotides read TGTGCCAGCAGCCTACATGGAGCTGAAGCTTTCTTT. Protein: CASSLHGAEAFF. This chain links TRBV3-1 with TRBJ1-1; no clear D gene. V lost 4 bases to trimming and J lost 6 bases, with 9 bases between them. From germline, CDR1 is LGHDT and CDR2 YNNKEL (reference sequence). This CDR3 region has 12 residues.

This clonotype came up a few times. The V call is TRBV5-1, the J call TRBJ2-1; 9 bases map to TRBD1. After removal of 3 bases from V and 7 bases from J, the junction contained 11 bases not matched to a gene. The CDR3 length is 16 residues. Germline CDR1 and CDR2: SGHRS and YFSETQ. The CDR3 DNA is TGCGCCAGCAGCTATCAAACAGGGGGCGCGCGAAATGAGCAGTTCTTC. It translates to CASSYQTGGARNEQFF.

The chain links TRBV20-1 to TRBJ2-7; 7 bases agree with TRBD1. This CDR3 region has 15 residues. V was pared by 0 bases and J by 4 bases, with 9 bases of the junction left unmatched. Looked up from germline, CDR1 is DFQATT and CDR2 is SNEGSKA (reference sequence). The CDR3 here is CSAREPRTGRYEQYF. DNA of the CDR3: TGCAGTGCTAGAGAACCCCGGACAGGTCGGTACGAGCAGTACTTC.

This clonotype was counted at least ten times. This chain uses TRBV7-3 with TRBJ1-1; D possibly corresponds to TRBD1 (5 bases). The CDR3 runs to 14 residues. The V end was cut by 5 bases, the J end by 1 base, with 11 bases between. CDR1 is SGHTA and CDR2 is FQGTGA in the germline V gene. In DNA, the CDR3 is TGTGCCAGCAGCCCACGAGGGGAGAACACTGAAGCTTTCTTT. Translated, it gives CASSPRGENTEAFF.

V is TRBV20-1 and J is TRBJ2-5; 11 bases agree with TRBD2. Per the germline V gene, CDR1 is DFQATT and CDR2 is SNEGSKA (reference sequence). Unmatched junction bases numbered 6, after V lost 1 base and J lost 5 bases. The CDR3 has 15 amino acids. For the CDR3, the DNA is TGCAGTGCTAGAGCTAGAGGGACTAGCGGTGAGACCCAGTACTTC. Protein product: CSARARGTSGETQYF.

This clonotype was seen more than once but under ten times. The chain joins TRBV2 to TRBJ1-5; D is ambiguous. The CDR3 spans 15 residues. Per germline, CDR1 SNHLY and CDR2 FYNNEI. The V end was cut by 0 bases, the J end by 0 bases, with 6 bases between. This CDR3 is CASSEAQTSNQPQHF. The CDR3 coding sequence is TGTGCCAGCAGTGAAGCACAGACTAGCAATCAGCCCCAGCATTTT.

The V gene is TRBV3-1, the J gene TRBJ2-3; 13 bases map to TRBD2. This CDR3 spans 17 amino acids. CDR1 is LGHDT and CDR2 is YNNKEL in the germline V gene (reference sequence). The trim removed 1 base at V and 4 bases at J, leaving 5 bases unmatched. CDR3 DNA sequence: TGTGCCAGCAGCCAAGGGCTAACTAGCGGGGGGGCAGATACGCAGTATTTT. As protein: CASSQGLTSGGADTQYF.

Only a few counts were recorded for this clonotype. The chain has TRBV25-1 and TRBJ2-7; TRBD2 agrees at 12 bases. The CDR3 covers 15 residues. CDR1 is MGHDK, CDR2 SYGVNS, per germline. V lost 4 bases to trimming and J lost 4 bases; unmatched junction nucleotides: 5. For the CDR3, the DNA is TGTGCCAGCAGTGGTGTGACTAGCGGGAGTTACGAGCAGTACTTC. The encoded protein is CASSGVTSGSYEQYF.

About this clonotype itself: A much larger clone is a single base away; this may be a read error. The CDR3 spells CASGLFSGRGLKETQYF. CDR3 nucleotides: TGTGCCAGCGGCTTGTTTAGCGGGAGGGGTCTAAAAGAGACCCAGTACTTC. The genes are TRBV7-9 and TRBJ2-5, with 11 nucleotides matching TRBD2. CDR1 is SEHNR and CDR2 is FQNEAQ in the germline V gene (reference sequence). The CDR3 totals 17 residues.

The V and J genes are TRBV4-1 and TRBJ2-1; 7 bases line up with TRBD1. CDR3 size: 17 residues. Germline CDR1 is MGHRA and CDR2 is YSYEKL. Germline trimming cut 5 bases from V and 0 bases from J; bases unmatched to any gene: 10. The DNA of the CDR3 is TGCGCCAGCAGCTTACGACAGGGTCCGAGCTCCTACAATGAGCAGTTCTTC. It encodes CASSLRQGPSSYNEQFF.

This clonotype was recorded only once. The conserved phenylalanine or tryptophan is not found at the CDR3 terminus, so this likely reflects a read error. The genes are TRBV20-1 and TRBJ1-1; maybe TRBD1 (5 bases). Germline V CDR1 and CDR2: DFQATT, SNEGSKA (reference sequence). The V end was cut by 7 bases, the J end by 1 base, with 13 bases between. This CDR3 spans 13 amino acids. The CDR3 coding sequence is TGCAGTGTCTCGGGACGGTGGAACACTGAAGCTTTCGTT. Translated: CSVSGRWNTEAFV.

The rearrangement joins TRBV5-5 to TRBJ2-7, with 8 bases fitting TRBD1. Germline V gene data show CDR1 as SGHKS and CDR2 as YYEKEE (reference sequence). The CDR3 spans 17 residues. The V segment lost 2 bases and the J segment 1 base; nucleotides outside the gene matches: 11. CDR3 sequence: CASSFQGASRGSYEQYF. The CDR3 DNA follows: TGTGCCAGCAGCTTCCAGGGGGCGTCCCGAGGGTCCTACGAGCAGTACTTC.

The V call is TRBV9, the J call TRBJ2-7; D is unclear. The V end lost 3 bases, the J end lost 10 bases, and 17 bases lay between the germline ends. Germline CDR1 reads SGDLS; CDR2 reads YYNGEE. The CDR3 runs 13 residues. The CDR3 region is CASSAYGQEAQYF. The DNA for the CDR3 is TGTGCCAGCAGCGCATACGGTCAAGAGGCCCAGTACTTC.

This clonotype was recorded many times. The V gene is TRBV12-3 or TRBV12-4, the J gene TRBJ2-1; D gene unclear. The germline V and J ends were trimmed by 3 bases and 11 bases, with 14 bases remaining between them. This CDR3 has 13 amino acids. The CDR3 bases are TGTGCCAGCAGTTTCGAGGCGAAGGGCAAGCAGTTCTTC. It yields the protein CASSFEAKGKQFF.

V is TRBV27 and J is TRBJ2-5; 7 nucleotides line up with TRBD1. Germline CDR1 reads MNHEY; CDR2 reads SMNVEV (reference sequence). Trimming at V came to 7 bases and at J to 4 bases, leaving 15 bases not matched to a gene. The CDR3 has 16 amino acids. The CDR3 loop reads CASTPSGTVGAETQYF. The CDR3 DNA reads as TGTGCCAGCACCCCCTCAGGGACAGTCGGGGCAGAGACCCAGTACTTC.

The V and J genes are TRBV12-3 or TRBV12-4 and TRBJ1-1, with D unclear. V lost 3 bases and J 7 bases, leaving 9 bases between the germline ends. There are 12 residues in the CDR3. In DNA, the CDR3 is TGTGCCAGCAGTTTGGTCAGCCATGAAGCTTTCTTT. Protein sequence: CASSLVSHEAFF.

J is TRBJ2-3 and V is TRBV7-3, with D perhaps matching TRBD1 (6 bases). CDR3 length: 17 amino acids. V gave up 5 bases and J gave up 4 bases, with 22 bases separating them. Germline-derived CDR1 and CDR2 are SGHTA and FQGTGA. The CDR3 region is CASSPQERGIFPDTQYF. The CDR3 DNA reads TGTGCCAGCAGCCCCCAGGAAAGGGGGATATTCCCAGATACGCAGTATTTT. Full variable domain (missing parts from reference TRBV7-3 and TRBJ2-3): GAGVSQTPSNKVTEKGKYVELRCDPISGHTALYWYRQSLGQGPEFLIYFQGTGAADDSGLPNDRFFAVRPEGSVSTLKIQRTERGDSAVYLCASSPQERGIFPDTQYFGPGTRLTVL.

This clonotype was detected only a few times. The rearrangement joins TRBV27 to TRBJ2-7; TRBD2 might be the D (6 bases). Germline lookup yields CDR1 MNHEY and CDR2 SMNVEV (reference sequence). V was pared by 1 base and J by 5 bases, with 12 bases between. This CDR3 contains 14 residues. CDR3 loop: CASSLYRGFDEQYF. The CDR3 nucleotides are TGTGCCAGCAGTTTATATCGGGGGTTCGACGAGCAGTACTTC.

This chain links TRBV12-5 with TRBJ2-5; D is perhaps TRBD1 (5 bases). There are 13 residues in the CDR3. The germline CDR1 and CDR2 sequences are LGHNT and FRNRAP. Trimming shortened V by 3 bases and J by 2 bases, and 7 bases separated the two germline ends. The chain's CDR3 is CASGLSGQETQYF. The CDR3 DNA reads as TGTGCTAGTGGTTTATCAGGGCAAGAGACCCAGTACTTC. Full variable domain (remainder filled in from reference TRBV12-5 and TRBJ2-5): DARVTQTPRHKVTEMGQEVTMRCQPILGHNTVFWYRQTMMQGLELLAYFRNRAPLDDSGMPKDRFSAEMPDATLATLKIQPSEPRDSAVYFCASGLSGQETQYFGPGTRLLVL.

This sequence joins TRBV27 and TRBJ2-1; D is possibly TRBD2 (6 bases). V lost 5 bases and J 4 bases, leaving 18 bases between the germline ends. The germline gives CDR1 MNHEY, CDR2 SMNVEV (reference sequence). The CDR3 covers 16 residues. The CDR3 region is CASSAGTGGLYNEQFF. The CDR3 DNA sequence: TGTGCCAGCAGTGCCGGGACTGGCGGACTGTACAATGAGCAGTTCTTC.

The chain has TRBV6-1 and TRBJ2-7; D not certain. Germline-derived CDR1 and CDR2 are MNHNS and SASEGT. V lost 6 bases to trimming and J lost 0 bases, with 12 bases between them. The CDR3 consists of 14 residues. The CDR3 bases are TGTGCCAGCAGCGCTGGCCCGGGCTCCTACGAGCAGTACTTC. It codes for CASSAGPGSYEQYF.

In this sample, this clonotype turned up a few times. This chain joins TRBV7-3 and TRBJ2-3, with a tentative D call TRBD2 (5 bases). CDR1 SGHTA and CDR2 FQGTGA come from the germline V gene. Trimming took off 2 bases at V and 8 bases at J, with 11 bases between the two ends. The CDR3 contains 13 residues. In nucleotides, the CDR3 is TGTGCCAGCAGCTTATACGGGAAGGCTACGCAGTATTTT. It translates to CASSLYGKATQYF.